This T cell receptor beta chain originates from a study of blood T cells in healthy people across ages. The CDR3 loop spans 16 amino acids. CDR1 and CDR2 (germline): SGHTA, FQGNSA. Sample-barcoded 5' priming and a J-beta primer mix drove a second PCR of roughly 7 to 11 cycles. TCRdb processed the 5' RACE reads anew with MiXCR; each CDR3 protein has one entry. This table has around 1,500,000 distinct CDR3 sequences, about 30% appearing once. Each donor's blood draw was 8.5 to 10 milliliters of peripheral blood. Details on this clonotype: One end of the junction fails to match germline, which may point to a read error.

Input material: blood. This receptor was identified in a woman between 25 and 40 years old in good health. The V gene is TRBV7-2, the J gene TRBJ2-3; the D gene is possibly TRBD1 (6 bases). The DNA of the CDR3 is TGTGCCAGCAGCTTAGCCTCGGGACCCCGGACAGATGCGCAGTATTTT. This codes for CASSLASGPRTDAQYF.